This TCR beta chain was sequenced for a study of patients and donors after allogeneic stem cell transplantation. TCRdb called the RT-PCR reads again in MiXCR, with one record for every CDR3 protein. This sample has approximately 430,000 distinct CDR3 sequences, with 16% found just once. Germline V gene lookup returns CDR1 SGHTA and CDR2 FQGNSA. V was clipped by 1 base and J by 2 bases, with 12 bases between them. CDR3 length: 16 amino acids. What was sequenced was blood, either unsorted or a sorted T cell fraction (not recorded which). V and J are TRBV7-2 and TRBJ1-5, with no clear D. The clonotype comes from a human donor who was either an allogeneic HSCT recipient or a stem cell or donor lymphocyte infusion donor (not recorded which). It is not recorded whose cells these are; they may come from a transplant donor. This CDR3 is CASSLDGEVRNQPQHF. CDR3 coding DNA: TGTGCCAGCAGCTTAGATGGGGAGGTGCGCAATCAGCCCCAGCATTTT.